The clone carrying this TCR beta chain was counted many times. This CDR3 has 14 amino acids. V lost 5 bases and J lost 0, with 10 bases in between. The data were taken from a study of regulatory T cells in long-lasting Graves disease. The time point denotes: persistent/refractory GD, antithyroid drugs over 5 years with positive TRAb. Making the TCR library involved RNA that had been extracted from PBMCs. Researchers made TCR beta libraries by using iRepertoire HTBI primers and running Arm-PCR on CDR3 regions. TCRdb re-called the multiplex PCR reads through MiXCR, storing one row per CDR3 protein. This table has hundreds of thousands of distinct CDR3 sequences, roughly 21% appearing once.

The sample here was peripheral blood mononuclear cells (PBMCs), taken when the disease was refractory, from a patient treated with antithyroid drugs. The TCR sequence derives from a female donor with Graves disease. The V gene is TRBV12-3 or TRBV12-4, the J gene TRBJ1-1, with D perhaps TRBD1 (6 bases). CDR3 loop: CASSPQGMNTEAFF. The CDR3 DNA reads TGTGCCAGCAGTCCACAGGGAATGAACACTGAAGCTTTCTTT.